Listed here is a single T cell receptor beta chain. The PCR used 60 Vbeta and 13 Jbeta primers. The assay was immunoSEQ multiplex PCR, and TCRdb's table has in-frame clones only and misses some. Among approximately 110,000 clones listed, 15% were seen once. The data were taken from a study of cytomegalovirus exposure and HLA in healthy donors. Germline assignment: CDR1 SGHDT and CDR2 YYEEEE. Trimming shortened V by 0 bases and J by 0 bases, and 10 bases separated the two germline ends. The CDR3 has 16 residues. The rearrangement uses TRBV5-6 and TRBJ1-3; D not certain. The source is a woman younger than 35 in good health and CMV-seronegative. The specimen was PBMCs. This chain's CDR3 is CASSLDRLLSGNTIYF. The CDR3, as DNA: TGTGCCAGCAGCTTGGACAGATTGCTCTCTGGAAACACCATATATTTT. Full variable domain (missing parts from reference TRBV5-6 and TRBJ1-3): DAGVTQSPTHLIKTRGQQVTLRCSPKSGHDTVSWYQQALGQGPQFIFQYYEEEERQRGNFPDRFSGHQFPNYSSELNVNALLLGDSALYLCASSLDRLLSGNTIYFGEGSWLTVV.